A single sample is the source of the 32 T cell receptor beta chains below, sequenced in a study of PD-1 blockade in mismatch repair-deficient tumors. This table comes from immunoSEQ multiplex PCR, and its TCRdb copy is limited to in-frame clones, with some not included. The profile shows 120,000 or so clones, around 86% of them singletons. The material was peripheral blood, obtained 44 weeks after starting pembrolizumab. The receptors originated from an adult with mismatch repair-deficient cancer.

This clone was observed a handful of times. The J gene is TRBJ2-7, the V gene TRBV6-5; 10 positions match TRBD1. This CDR3 spans 15 amino acids. Germline CDR1 reads MNHEY; CDR2 reads SVGAGI. The trim removed 3 bases at V and 9 bases at J, leaving 11 bases unmatched. In DNA form, the CDR3 reads TGTGCCAGCAGTTATACCGGGACAGGGGAATTCGGGCAGTACTTC. Residues: CASSYTGTGEFGQYF.

This clone was found a few times. The chain recombines TRBV13 with TRBJ2-6, with D unclear. Per germline, CDR1 PRHDT and CDR2 FYEKMQ (reference sequence). V lost 5 bases, J lost 4 bases, and 6 bases lay in between. The CDR3 consists of 13 residues. In DNA, the CDR3 is TGTGCCAGCAGCCCCGTCGGGGCCAACGTCCTGACTTTC. It yields the protein CASSPVGANVLTF.

The genes are TRBV5-4 and TRBJ2-1; D call uncertain. V was shortened by 2 bases and J by 3 bases, with 6 bases between the two germline ends. Germline lookup yields CDR1 SGHNT and CDR2 YYREEE (reference sequence). The CDR3 sequence is 13 residues long. Here the CDR3 DNA reads TGTGCCAGCAGCTTCCTTGGCTACAATGAGCAGTTCTTC. Translation: CASSFLGYNEQFF.

The rearrangement links TRBV7-9 to TRBJ2-3, with 10 nucleotides matching TRBD2. Germline assignment: CDR1 SEHNR and CDR2 FQNEAQ (reference sequence). Germline trimming cut 1 base from V and 3 bases from J; bases unmatched to any gene: 13. The CDR3 runs to 19 residues. The CDR3 loop is CASSLDRVSASGSTDTQYF. In DNA, the CDR3 is TGTGCCAGCAGCTTAGATCGGGTGTCGGCTAGCGGGAGTACAGATACGCAGTATTTT. The full variable domain, its missing parts supplied by reference TRBV7-9 and TRBJ2-3, is DTGVSQNPRHKITKRGQNVTFRCDPISEHNRLYWYRQTLGQGPEFLTYFQNEAQLEKSRLLSDRFSAERPKGSFSTLEIQRTEQGDSAMYLCASSLDRVSASGSTDTQYFGPGTRLTVL.

The rearrangement links TRBV6-5 to TRBJ1-3; maybe TRBD1 (6 bases). CDR3 length: 15 residues. Trimming pared 6 bases from V and 4 bases from J, leaving 16 bases between. Germline V CDR1 and CDR2: MNHEY, SVGAGI. The CDR3 loop is CASRPFTGNGNTIYF. DNA for the CDR3: TGTGCCAGCAGACCTTTCACAGGGAACGGAAACACCATATATTTT.

The rearrangement joins TRBV5-1 to TRBJ1-1; 9 bases are a match to TRBD1. CDR1 is SGHRS and CDR2 is YFSETQ in the germline V gene. The length of the CDR3 is 13 residues. After removal of 3 bases from V and 3 bases from J, the junction contained 0 bases not matched to a gene. CDR3 residues: CASSWDRDTEAFF. Here the CDR3 DNA reads TGCGCCAGCAGCTGGGACAGGGACACTGAAGCTTTCTTT.

The table lists this clone with a few counts. The rearrangement joins TRBV28 to TRBJ2-7, with a weak D call TRBD2 (5 bases). The V end lost 8 bases, the J end lost 2 bases, and 10 bases lay between the germline ends. Germline CDR1 reads MDHEN; CDR2 reads SYDVKM. The CDR3 has 12 amino acids. The CDR3 DNA reads as TGTGCCAGCGCCCGGGGTGCCTACGAGCAGTACTTC. Its translation is CASARGAYEQYF.

In this sample, this clone turned up a few times. CDR3 region: CASSLAGGAHNEQFF. The CDR3 DNA reads as TGTGCCAGCAGTCTAGCGGGAGGGGCCCACAATGAGCAGTTCTTC. This chain uses TRBV28 with TRBJ2-1; TRBD2 agrees at 12 bases. The germline V gene has CDR1 MDHEN and CDR2 SYDVKM. After removal of 5 bases from V and 5 bases from J, the junction contained 4 bases not matched to a gene. The CDR3 is 15 amino acids.

The rearrangement joins TRBV11-3 to TRBJ2-7; D gene uncertain. The germline V gene encodes CDR1 SGHNT and CDR2 YENEEA. Trimming cost V 1 base and J 5 bases, with 3 bases left between them. The CDR3 is 11 residues long. CDR3 coding DNA: TGTGCCAGCAGCTTAGGGGACGAGCAGTACTTC. This sequence encodes CASSLGDEQYF.

The count of this clone is one. The CDR3 loop reads CASSGQGATNEKLFF. The CDR3 nucleotides read TGTGCCAGCAGCGGACAGGGAGCAACTAATGAAAAACTGTTTTTT. The gene calls are TRBV11-2 and TRBJ1-4; TRBD1 aligns across 8 bases. The germline CDR1 and CDR2 sequences are SGHAT and FQNNGV. The CDR3 totals 15 residues. Trimming removed 5 bases from V and 0 bases from J; junction bases left unmatched: 2.

The rearrangement joins TRBV7-3 to TRBJ2-7; TRBD2 matches at 9 bases. Per germline, CDR1 SGHTA and CDR2 FQGTGA. The CDR3 contains 15 residues. V dropped 5 bases and J dropped 3; count of bases not matched to a gene: 8. As DNA, the CDR3 is TGTGCCAGCAGCGATCCTCTAGCGGGGATCTACGAGCAGTACTTC. Translating it yields CASSDPLAGIYEQYF.

This clone was seen once. The chain joins TRBV6-6 to TRBJ2-3, with 9 bases lining up with TRBD2. The CDR3 contains 15 residues. Germline CDR1 MNHNY, CDR2 SVGAGI (reference sequence). Trimming at V came to 6 bases and at J to 6 bases, leaving 10 bases not matched to a gene. CDR3 coding DNA: TGTGCCAGCAGAGAAGGCGGGAGGGCCAGGGATACGCAGTATTTT. Translating gives CASREGGRARDTQYF.

The V and J genes are TRBV19 and TRBJ2-2; 13 bases map to TRBD2. V lost 4 bases to trimming and J lost 4 bases; unmatched junction nucleotides: 0. CDR1 LNHDA and CDR2 SQIVND come from the germline V gene (reference sequence). The CDR3 runs 15 residues. Here the CDR3 reads CASSRTSGGTGELFF. The CDR3, as DNA: TGTGCCAGTAGTAGGACTAGCGGGGGCACCGGGGAGCTGTTTTTT.

The V call is TRBV6-5, the J call TRBJ2-1; D is possibly TRBD2 (6 bases). Deletions cut 6 bases from V and 3 bases from J, with 15 bases between. Germline-derived CDR1 and CDR2 are MNHEY and SVGAGI. CDR3 length equals 15 residues. The CDR3 nucleotides read TGTGCCAGCAGCGAGGACTATCCGGGCTACAATGAGCAGTTCTTC. Protein product: CASSEDYPGYNEQFF.

This rearrangement joins TRBV5-5 to TRBJ1-1; the match to TRBD1 covers 7 bases. Unmatched junction bases numbered 2, after V lost 0 bases and J lost 6 bases. CDR3 length equals 13 residues. Germline V gene sequence: CDR1 SGHKS, CDR2 YYEKEE (reference sequence). The CDR3 loop reads CASSLGQGPEAFF. Here the CDR3 DNA reads TGTGCCAGCAGCTTGGGACAGGGCCCTGAAGCTTTCTTT.

The chain links TRBV4-1 to TRBJ2-7, with 7 bases that match TRBD2. V gave up 1 base and J gave up 7 bases; unmatched junction bases: 4. This CDR3 spans 13 amino acids. CDR1 is MGHRA and CDR2 is YSYEKL in the germline V gene. CDR3: CASSQGREGEQYF. The CDR3 DNA reads as TGCGCCAGCAGCCAAGGCAGGGAGGGAGAGCAGTACTTC.

The J gene is TRBJ2-7, the V gene TRBV27, with a possible D match to TRBD1 (6 bases). The V gene's germline CDR1 is MNHEY and CDR2 SMNVEV (reference sequence). There are 16 residues in the CDR3. V lost 3 bases and J lost 4, with 19 bases in between. The CDR3 DNA reads TGTGCCAGCAGTTTTTCAGGGCAGGGGTCGGGTTACGAGCAGTACTTC. Encoded protein: CASSFSGQGSGYEQYF.

The J gene is TRBJ1-4, the V gene TRBV2; no clear D. CDR1 is SNHLY, CDR2 FYNNEI, per germline. The CDR3 extends over 16 amino acids. V was cut by 4 bases and J by 0 bases, with 12 bases left in between. The CDR3 nucleotides read TGTGCCAGCAGTGCGCCACTCGAGGCAACTAATGAAAAACTGTTTTTT. This codes for CASSAPLEATNEKLFF.

The chain carries TRBV11-2 and TRBJ2-7; no reliable D call. Germline V lookup: CDR1 SGHAT, CDR2 FQNNGV. Trimming stripped 2 bases from V and 3 bases from J, with 8 bases between. The CDR3 is 13 amino acids. The CDR3 region is CASSLTSDYEQYF. The CDR3 DNA reads as TGTGCCAGCAGCTTAACATCCGACTACGAGCAGTACTTC.

In its sample, this clone was seen a few times. The chain has TRBV10-2 and TRBJ2-7; D might be TRBD1 (6 bases). Deletions cut 4 bases from V and 5 bases from J, with 18 bases between. Germline V gene sequence: CDR1 WSHSY, CDR2 SAAADI. There are 15 residues in the CDR3. CDR3 sequence reads: CASSVAWGTYHEQYF. CDR3 coding DNA: TGCGCCAGCAGTGTCGCGTGGGGGACATACCACGAGCAGTACTTC.

The gene calls are TRBV5-8 and TRBJ1-1; possibly TRBD1 for D (6 bases). This CDR3 is built from 14 residues. Between the trimmed V and J ends, which lost 4 bases and 5 bases, there was a span of 15 bases. Germline CDR1 reads SGHTS; CDR2 reads YDEGEE. CDR3 loop: CASSPVGGETEAFF. Written as DNA, the CDR3 is TGTGCCAGCAGCCCGGTGGGGGGCGAAACTGAAGCTTTCTTT. Variable domain in full (rest from reference TRBV5-8 and TRBJ1-1): EAGVTQSPTHLIKTRGQQATLRCSPISGHTSVYWYQQALGLGLQFLLWYDEGEERNRGNFPPRFSGRQFPNYSSELNVNALELEDSALYLCASSPVGGETEAFFGQGTRLTVV.

This clone was seen once. The chain recombines TRBV19 with TRBJ2-2; 9 positions match TRBD1. Germline CDR1 and CDR2: LNHDA and SQIVND (reference sequence). Trimming removed 9 bases from V and 4 bases from J; junction bases left unmatched: 3. This CDR3 has 13 residues. The DNA for the CDR3 is TGTGCCAGCGGGGACAGGGCCACCGGGGAGCTGTTTTTT. Its translation is CASGDRATGELFF.

The chain combines TRBV27 with TRBJ2-5; the D gene could be TRBD1 or TRBD2 (5 bases each). Germline assignment: CDR1 MNHEY and CDR2 SMNVEV (reference sequence). CDR3 size: 14 residues. V was cut by 4 bases and J by 9 bases, with 18 bases left in between. In nucleotides, the CDR3 is TGTGCCAGCAGTTCCCGACAGACCCTCGGGGCCCAGTACTTC. This sequence encodes CASSSRQTLGAQYF.

This clone appeared once. The chain links TRBV7-3 to TRBJ2-2; the match to TRBD1 covers 7 bases. Trimming at V came to 0 bases and at J to 5 bases, leaving 3 bases not matched to a gene. Looked up from germline, CDR1 is SGHTA and CDR2 is FQGTGA. This CDR3 contains 15 residues. The CDR3 nucleotides are TGTGCCAGCAGCTTAACAGGGGGCTGGACCGGGGAGCTGTTTTTT. Translated, it gives CASSLTGGWTGELFF.

The gene calls are TRBV30 and TRBJ1-1; D not resolved. Germline assignment: CDR1 GTSNPN and CDR2 SVGIG (reference sequence). This CDR3 is 14 amino acids long. V was shortened by 5 bases and J by 7 bases, with 20 bases between the two germline ends. The CDR3 spells CAWGPLSPWGEAFF. CDR3 sequence (DNA): TGTGCCTGGGGCCCCTTATCACCGTGGGGTGAAGCTTTCTTT.

The chain links TRBV29-1 to TRBJ2-3, with a tentative D call TRBD2 (5 bases). This CDR3 is 14 amino acids long. The germline V gene encodes CDR1 SQVTM and CDR2 ANQGSEA. With 3 bases removed from V and 0 bases from J, the gap between germline ends came to 10 bases. Written as DNA, the CDR3 is TGCAGCGTTGATGCGGGTGCTAGCACAGATACGCAGTATTTT. It is translated as CSVDAGASTDTQYF.

Points on this clone: A much larger clone lies one base from this, so it may be a read error. This chain links TRBV6-6 with TRBJ2-3; D uncertain. There are 14 residues in the CDR3. The germline gives CDR1 MNHNY, CDR2 SVGAGI (reference sequence). Trimming removed 0 bases at V and 0 bases at J, with 4 bases between. The CDR3 sequence: CASSYSTSTDTQYF. CDR3 DNA: TGTGCCAGCAGTTACTCGACTAGCACAGATACGCAGTATTTT.

The chain combines TRBV7-9 with TRBJ2-5; tentatively, D is TRBD1 (6 bases). In germline, CDR1 is SEHNR, CDR2 FQNEAQ (reference sequence). This CDR3 region has 15 residues. The germline V and J ends were trimmed by 2 bases and 1 base, with 11 bases remaining between them. Here the CDR3 reads CASSLQGFGQETQYF. CDR3 sequence (DNA): TGTGCCAGCAGCTTACAGGGGTTTGGCCAAGAGACCCAGTACTTC. Full variable domain (missing parts from reference TRBV7-9 and TRBJ2-5): DTGVSQNPRHKITKRGQNVTFRCDPISEHNRLYWYRQTLGQGPEFLTYFQNEAQLEKSRLLSDRFSAERPKGSFSTLEIQRTEQGDSAMYLCASSLQGFGQETQYFGPGTRLLVL.

CDR3 region: CASSYGSSSYNEQFF. CDR3 nucleotides: TGTGCCAGCAGTTACGGTAGTAGCTCCTACAATGAGCAGTTCTTC. V is TRBV6-5 and J is TRBJ2-1; no clear D. The CDR3 loop spans 15 amino acids. Deletions cut 2 bases from V and 0 bases from J, with 8 bases between. Germline loops: CDR1 MNHEY, CDR2 SVGAGI.

This clone was observed once. The V and J genes are TRBV4-3 and TRBJ2-7, with 10 bases matching TRBD2. Trimming cost V 1 base and J 2 bases; bases outside gene matches: 2. This CDR3 is 15 amino acids long. Germline V gene sequence: CDR1 LGHNA, CDR2 YSLEER. In nucleotides, the CDR3 is TGCGCCAGCAGCCAAGCTAGCGGGAGCCCCTACGAGCAGTACTTC. It encodes CASSQASGSPYEQYF.

The rearrangement uses TRBV10-3 and TRBJ2-1, with 10 bases matching TRBD2. This CDR3 spans 17 amino acids. From germline, CDR1 is ENHRY and CDR2 SYGVKD. Trimming removed 0 bases from V and 6 bases from J; junction bases left unmatched: 8. CDR3: CAISESFGLAGVNEQFF. CDR3 sequence (DNA): TGTGCCATCAGTGAGTCATTTGGGCTAGCGGGAGTCAATGAGCAGTTCTTC.

J is TRBJ2-5 and V is TRBV28; the match to TRBD2 covers 13 bases. Germline CDR1 is MDHEN and CDR2 is SYDVKM. V trimming: 3 bases; J trimming: 2 bases; junction bases outside the gene matches: 12. The CDR3 spans 19 residues. The CDR3 here is CASSFPWTSGSKRQETQYF. DNA of the CDR3: TGTGCCAGCAGTTTCCCCTGGACTAGCGGGAGTAAACGACAAGAGACCCAGTACTTC.